The T cell receptor (beta chain) under discussion was sequenced for a study of blood T cell repertoires in COVID-19. Looking at the study overall: Sites in the United States, Italy and Spain provided acute and convalescent COVID-19 samples. Nucleic acid was either cDNA or gDNA, and it came from T cells, B-cell-depleted T cells, or PBMCs.

The assay was immunoSEQ multiplex PCR, and TCRdb's table has in-frame clones only and misses some. Among 200,000 to 250,000 clones listed, roughly 77% were seen once. On this clone itself: This specimen includes other DNA sequences encoding the same CDR3.

The clonotype comes from a man aged 40-55 years who had recovered from COVID-19. Sequencing was done on a sample of PBMCs or T cells enriched from blood (not recorded which).

CDR3 DNA: TGTGCCAGCTCACCGTCCAACGGGGTGACAGATACGCAGTATTTT. It is translated as CASSPSNGVTDTQYF. The J gene is TRBJ2-3, the V gene TRBV18; TRBD2 might be the D (5 bases). Per germline, CDR1 KGHSH and CDR2 LQKENI. The CDR3 contains 15 residues. Trimming shortened V by 3 bases and J by 3 bases, and 13 bases separated the two germline ends.